These 2 T cell receptor beta chains originate from one sample sequenced in a study of cytomegalovirus exposure and HLA in healthy donors (dated by TCRdb to 2016 to 2017). The library was built by means of the immunoSEQ multiplex PCR assay. For the multiplex PCR, a mixture combining 60 forward primers for TCR Vbeta segments and 13 reverse primers for TCR Jbeta segments was used. TCRdb limited this immuneACCESS table to in-frame rearrangements with V and J called. A share of clones is missing; checked studies link under half to unresolved V genes, and the rest is unexplained. This sample lists about 190,000 clones; 65% to 85% were detected once. The top ten clones comprise 1.6% of the sample. Sequencing was carried out using PBMCs. These receptor sequences come from a woman aged 18-29 years in good health and CMV-seronegative.

The chain couples TRBV28 to TRBJ1-2, with D perhaps TRBD1 (6 bases). The CDR3 sequence is 14 residues long. Germline CDR1 and CDR2: MDHEN and SYDVKM. The V and J ends lost 5 bases and 3 bases respectively, with 13 bases between them. The CDR3 here is CASSQGGYHYGYTF. CDR3 DNA sequence: TGTGCCAGCAGTCAAGGGGGTTACCACTATGGCTACACCTTC.

In DNA form, the CDR3 reads TGTGCCAGCAGCGTAGCTAGCGGGGGGACGTCCTACGAGCAGTACTTC. It yields the protein CASSVASGGTSYEQYF. The chain couples TRBV9 to TRBJ2-7; TRBD2 matches 11 bases. J lost 1 base, V lost 0 bases, and 3 bases had no gene match. The length of the CDR3 is 16 residues. Per the germline V gene, CDR1 is SGDLS and CDR2 is YYNGEE.